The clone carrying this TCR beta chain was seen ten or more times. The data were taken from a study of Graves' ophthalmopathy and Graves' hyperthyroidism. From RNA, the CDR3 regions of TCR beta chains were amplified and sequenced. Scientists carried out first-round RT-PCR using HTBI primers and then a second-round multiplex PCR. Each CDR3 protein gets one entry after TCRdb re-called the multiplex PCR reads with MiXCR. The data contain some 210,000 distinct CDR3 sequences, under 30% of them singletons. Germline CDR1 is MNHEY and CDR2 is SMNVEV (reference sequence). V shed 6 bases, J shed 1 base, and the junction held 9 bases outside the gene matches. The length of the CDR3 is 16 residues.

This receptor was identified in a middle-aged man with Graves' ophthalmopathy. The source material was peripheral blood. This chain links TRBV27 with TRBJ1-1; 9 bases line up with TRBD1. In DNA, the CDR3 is TGTGCCAGCAGCCATAAAGGGGGACAGGGGAACACTGAAGCTTTCTTT. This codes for CASSHKGGQGNTEAFF.